These 25 T cell receptor beta chains originate from one sample sequenced in a study of monozygotic twins with inflammatory bowel disease (dated by TCRdb to the late 2010s). Library preparation used 5' RACE. The sample was run on an Illumina HiSeq 2500. TCRdb reprocessed the reads into one record per CDR3 protein sequence, lacking DNA. This sample's records show fewer than 550,000 distinct CDR3 sequences. 2% to 3% of the sample rests with the top ten. Sequenced: blood. The receptors stem from a human donor with ulcerative colitis or Crohn's disease, or a healthy co-twin of an affected twin (not recorded which).

The chain joins TRBV5-1 to TRBJ2-7. The germline V gene encodes CDR1 SGHRS and CDR2 YFSETQ. The CDR3 is 15 residues long. The CDR3 reads CASSLVPGDSYEQYF.

The chain carries TRBV27 and TRBJ2-1; TCRdb selects TRBD2, and the lack of DNA leaves this call unchecked. CDR3 length: 18 residues. Germline V gene sequence: CDR1 MNHEY, CDR2 SMNVEV (reference sequence). The CDR3 region is CASSLYGGSGTWRNEQFF.

V and J are TRBV7-9 and TRBJ2-7; with no DNA, the TCRdb D assignment of TRBD1 cannot be verified. CDR1 is SEHNR, CDR2 FQNEAQ, per germline (reference sequence). This CDR3 contains 13 residues. CDR3 sequence: CASSLARGEEQYF.

The chain has TRBV5-6 and TRBJ2-7. Looked up from germline, CDR1 is SGHDT and CDR2 is YYEEEE. The CDR3 is 13 residues long. CDR3 protein: CASSNLGDYEQYF. Full variable domain (outside the CDR3, taken from reference TRBV5-6 and TRBJ2-7): DAGVTQSPTHLIKTRGQQVTLRCSPKSGHDTVSWYQQALGQGPQFIFQYYEEEERQRGNFPDRFSGHQFPNYSSELNVNALLLGDSALYLCASSNLGDYEQYFGPGTRLTVT.

V is TRBV7-8 and J is TRBJ2-3; TCRdb's D gene call, TRBD2, goes unchecked for lack of DNA. Germline CDR1 is SGHVS and CDR2 is FQNEAQ. The CDR3 runs to 17 residues. The CDR3: CASSLIGRGVRTDTQYF.

V usage is TRBV7-9 and J usage is TRBJ1-1. Per germline, CDR1 SEHNR and CDR2 FQNEAQ (reference sequence). The CDR3 loop spans 14 amino acids. CDR3 region: CASMVWDLATEAFF.

The chain is built from TRBV13 and TRBJ2-3. CDR3 length equals 15 residues. Germline values: CDR1 PRHDT, CDR2 FYEKMQ (reference sequence). The CDR3 here is CASSDGAKPPDTQYF.

The rearrangement uses TRBV7-2 and TRBJ1-2; absent DNA, TCRdb's TRBD1 call cannot be checked. There are 14 residues in the CDR3. Per germline, CDR1 SGHTA and CDR2 FQGNSA. Here the CDR3 reads CASSFWTEDYGYTF.

The V and J genes are TRBV7-9 and TRBJ2-7; checking the TCRdb D call of TRBD1 is not possible without DNA. Germline CDR1 is SEHNR and CDR2 is FQNEAQ (reference sequence). The CDR3 is made up of 13 amino acids. The CDR3: CASSPDRIYEQYF.

This rearrangement joins TRBV5-5 to TRBJ2-7. The CDR3 sequence is 14 residues long. The germline V gene encodes CDR1 SGHKS and CDR2 YYEKEE (reference sequence). The CDR3 loop reads CASSWSLVAYEQYF.

The V call is TRBV6-2 or TRBV6-3, the J call TRBJ2-2; the D gene TCRdb calls, TRBD1, cannot be checked with no DNA. Looked up from germline, CDR1 is MNHEY and CDR2 is SVGEGT. The CDR3 sequence is 15 residues long. CDR3 in amino acids: CASSYSGQDTGELFF.

The V call is TRBV5-1, the J call TRBJ2-1; TCRdb outputs TRBD2, but without DNA this stays unchecked. Germline values: CDR1 SGHRS, CDR2 YFSETQ. The CDR3 length is 17 residues. The CDR3: CASSSLLAGYSYNEQFF.

The chain links TRBV5-4 to TRBJ2-3; the TCRdb call, TRBD2, lacks DNA for checking. This CDR3 has 17 residues. Germline values: CDR1 SGHNT, CDR2 YYREEE (reference sequence). The CDR3 loop reads CASSLDRGLAGADTQYF.

This sequence joins TRBV12-3 or TRBV12-4 and TRBJ2-7; there is no DNA to check the TCRdb D call of TRBD1. The CDR3 spans 14 residues. CDR3 protein: CASSPGTQPHEQYF.

V usage is TRBV5-1 and J usage is TRBJ2-3. CDR3 size: 13 residues. Germline CDR1 is SGHRS and CDR2 is YFSETQ. This CDR3 is CASSSKGTDTQYF. Based on the CDR3 plus reference TRBV5-1 and TRBJ2-3, the full variable domain is KAGVTQTPRYLIKTRGQQVTLSCSPISGHRSVSWYQQTPGQGLQFLFEYFSETQRNKGNFPGRFSGRQFSNSRSEMNVSTLELGDSALYLCASSSKGTDTQYFGPGTRLTVL.

This chain connects TRBV5-1 to TRBJ2-1. This CDR3 is built from 17 residues. The germline V gene has CDR1 SGHRS and CDR2 YFSETQ. This CDR3 is CASSLVAGDSYFNEQFF.

The genes are TRBV18 and TRBJ2-1; the D gene TCRdb calls, TRBD1, cannot be checked with no DNA. CDR3 length equals 13 residues. CDR1 is KGHSH, CDR2 LQKENI, per germline. The CDR3 here is CASSSNPGQGTFF. The full variable domain, completed using reference TRBV18 and TRBJ2-1, is NAGVMQNPRHLVRRRGQEARLRCSPMKGHSHVYWYRQLPEEGLKFMVYLQKENIIDESGMPKERFSAEFPKEGPSILRIQQVVRGDSAAYFCASSSNPGQGTFFGPGTRLTVL.

This chain connects TRBV6-5 to TRBJ2-7; the TCRdb call, TRBD2, lacks DNA for checking. From germline, CDR1 is MNHEY and CDR2 SVGAGI. The length of the CDR3 is 12 residues. The CDR3 is CASSSTAGEQYF.

This chain connects TRBV5-1 to TRBJ1-2; TCRdb returns TRBD1, unconfirmable since there is no DNA. Per germline, CDR1 SGHRS and CDR2 YFSETQ. The CDR3 spans 17 residues. The CDR3 loop is CASSLEQGVLSNYGYTF.

The CDR3: CASSLDGGDTQYF. V is TRBV7-2 and J is TRBJ2-3; the D call from TCRdb, TRBD1, cannot be confirmed without DNA. This CDR3 is built from 13 residues. Per the germline V gene, CDR1 is SGHTA and CDR2 is FQGNSA.

The rearrangement links TRBV7-8 to TRBJ1-2. CDR1 and CDR2 from the germline V gene are SGHVS and FQNEAQ. This CDR3 is built from 13 residues. The CDR3 sequence is CASSLAQGIGYTF.

J is TRBJ2-4 and V is TRBV5-1; the D gene TCRdb calls, TRBD2, cannot be checked with no DNA. The CDR3 has 14 residues. Germline CDR1 is SGHRS and CDR2 is YFSETQ. The CDR3 is CASSLALPEDIQYF. The full variable domain, in which reference TRBV5-1 and TRBJ2-4 provide the parts outside the CDR3, is KAGVTQTPRYLIKTRGQQVTLSCSPISGHRSVSWYQQTPGQGLQFLFEYFSETQRNKGNFPGRFSGRQFSNSRSEMNVSTLELGDSALYLCASSLALPEDIQYFGAGTRLSVL.

The chain combines TRBV7-2 with TRBJ1-2; the TCRdb call, TRBD1, lacks DNA for checking. The CDR3 is 12 residues long. The germline V gene encodes CDR1 SGHTA and CDR2 FQGNSA. This chain's CDR3 is CASSWTGYGYTF.

The gene calls are TRBV20-1 and TRBJ2-7; TCRdb names TRBD2, which stays unverified in the absence of DNA. The CDR3 loop spans 14 amino acids. In germline, CDR1 is DFQATT, CDR2 SNEGSKA (reference sequence). CDR3 sequence reads: CSATTSGRSYEQYF.

CDR3 residues: CASSPTSQLEQFF. The V call is TRBV14, the J call TRBJ2-1; with no DNA, the TCRdb D assignment of TRBD2 cannot be verified. CDR1 is SGHDN, CDR2 FVKESK, per germline. This CDR3 spans 13 amino acids.